The source of this T cell receptor (beta chain) is a study of cytomegalovirus exposure and HLA in healthy donors. Study-wide results and caveats: Most CMV-associated TCR beta chains appeared HLA-restricted in a later analysis.

Regarding this clone: The target antigen is unknown.

Vbeta (60) and Jbeta (13) primers were used in the PCR. The authors' processing: As a later analysis found, there were 70 million to 90 million unique TCR beta chains, of which about 10 million were shared. TCRdb keeps only in-frame clones here, not all; method: immunoSEQ multiplex PCR. Clonal size and the V and J genes are those of that table, whereas D and trimming came from the DNA. Across 150,000 to 200,000 clones, the top ten clones capture almost 6.5% of the sample. With 2 bases clipped from V and 0 bases from J, the junction kept 3 bases outside the gene matches. This CDR3 spans 16 amino acids. Germline lookup yields CDR1 KGHSH and CDR2 LQKENI.

This clonotype was obtained from a man aged 25 to 40 in good health and CMV-seronegative. The chain is built from TRBV18 and TRBJ1-5, with 8 bases aligning to TRBD1. The sample taken for sequencing was PBMCs. CDR3 bases: TGTGCCAGCTCACCAGGACAGGGAGCTAGCAATCAGCCCCAGCATTTT. Translating it yields CASSPGQGASNQPQHF.